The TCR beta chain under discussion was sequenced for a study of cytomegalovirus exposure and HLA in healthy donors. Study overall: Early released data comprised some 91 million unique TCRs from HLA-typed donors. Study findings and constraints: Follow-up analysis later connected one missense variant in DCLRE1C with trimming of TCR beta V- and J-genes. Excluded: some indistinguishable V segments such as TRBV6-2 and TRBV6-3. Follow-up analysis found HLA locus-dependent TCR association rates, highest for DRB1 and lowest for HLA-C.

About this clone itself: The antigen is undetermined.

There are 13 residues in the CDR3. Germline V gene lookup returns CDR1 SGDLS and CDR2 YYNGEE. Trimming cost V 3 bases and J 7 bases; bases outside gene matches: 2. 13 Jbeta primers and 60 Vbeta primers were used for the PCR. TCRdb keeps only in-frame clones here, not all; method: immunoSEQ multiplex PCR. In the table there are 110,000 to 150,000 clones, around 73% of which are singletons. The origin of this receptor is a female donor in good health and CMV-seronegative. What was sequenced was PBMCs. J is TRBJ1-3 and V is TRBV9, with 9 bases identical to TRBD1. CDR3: CASSGDRVNTIYF. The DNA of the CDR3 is TGTGCCAGCAGCGGGGACAGGGTGAACACCATATATTTT.